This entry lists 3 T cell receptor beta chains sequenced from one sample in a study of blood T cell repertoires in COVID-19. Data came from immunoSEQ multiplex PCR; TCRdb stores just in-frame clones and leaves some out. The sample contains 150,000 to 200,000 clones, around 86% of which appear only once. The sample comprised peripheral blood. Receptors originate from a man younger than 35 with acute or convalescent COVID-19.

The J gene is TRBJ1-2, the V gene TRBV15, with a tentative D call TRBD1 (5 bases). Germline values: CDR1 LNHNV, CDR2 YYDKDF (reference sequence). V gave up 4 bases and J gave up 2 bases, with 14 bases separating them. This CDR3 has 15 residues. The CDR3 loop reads CATSNGAGQNYGYTF. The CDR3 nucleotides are TGTGCCACCAGCAATGGGGCAGGCCAAAACTATGGCTACACCTTC.

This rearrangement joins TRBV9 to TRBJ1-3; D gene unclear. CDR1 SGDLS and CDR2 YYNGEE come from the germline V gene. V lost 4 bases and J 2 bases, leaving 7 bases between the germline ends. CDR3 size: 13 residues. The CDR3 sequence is CASSPMAGNTIYF. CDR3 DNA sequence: TGTGCCAGCAGCCCTATGGCTGGAAACACCATATATTTT.

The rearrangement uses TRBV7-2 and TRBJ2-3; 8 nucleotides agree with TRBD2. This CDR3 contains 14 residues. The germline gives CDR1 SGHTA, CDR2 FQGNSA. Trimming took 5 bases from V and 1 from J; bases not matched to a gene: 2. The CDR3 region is CASSTGGGTDTQYF. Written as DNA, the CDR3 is TGTGCCAGCAGCACCGGGGGGGGCACAGATACGCAGTATTTT.